The sequence of this TCR beta chain was determined in a study of blood T cell repertoires in COVID-19. About the research overall: The United States, Italy and Spain were the sources of the acute and convalescent COVID-19 samples. PBMCs, B-cell-depleted T cells, or T cells provided the cDNA or gDNA that made up the material.

As regards this clone: Other DNA variants within this sample encode the same CDR3.

The V gene end was trimmed by 5 bases and the J gene end by 10 bases; junction bases not matched to a gene: 5. The CDR3 has 13 amino acids. The germline V gene encodes CDR1 MRHNA and CDR2 SNTAGT. Authors' analysis steps: Estimation of nucleated cell counts relied on the amplification of reference gene primers. The data were produced by immunoSEQ multiplex PCR, yet TCRdb's version contains in-frame clones alone and is incomplete. The V and J calls and clone size come from that table; D and trimming were worked out from the DNA. Of 450,000 to 500,000 clones listed, approximately 85% were seen once; the top ten hold approximately 2.9%.

Sequences were obtained from peripheral blood. The TCR originated in a human donor in a cohort sampled during active COVID-19. The chain has TRBV6-4 and TRBJ1-6; 7 bases are shared with TRBD1. The CDR3 reads CASSQDRNSPLHF. In DNA form, the CDR3 reads TGTGCCAGCAGTCAGGACAGGAACTCACCCCTCCACTTT.